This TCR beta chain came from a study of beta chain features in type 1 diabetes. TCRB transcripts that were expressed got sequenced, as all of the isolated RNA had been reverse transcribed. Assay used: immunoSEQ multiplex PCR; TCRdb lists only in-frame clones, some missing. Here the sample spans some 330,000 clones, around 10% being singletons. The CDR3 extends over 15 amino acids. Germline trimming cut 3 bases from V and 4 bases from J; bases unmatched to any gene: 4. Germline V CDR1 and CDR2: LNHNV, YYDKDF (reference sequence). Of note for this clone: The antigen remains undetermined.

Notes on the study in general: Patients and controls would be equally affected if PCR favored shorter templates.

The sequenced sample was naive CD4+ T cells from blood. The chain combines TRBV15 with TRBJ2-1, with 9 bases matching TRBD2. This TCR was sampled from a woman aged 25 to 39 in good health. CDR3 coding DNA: TGTGCCACCAGCAGCTGGACTAGCGCTTACAATGAGCAGTTCTTC. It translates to CATSSWTSAYNEQFF.